Shown below are 11 T cell receptor beta chains from a single sample sequenced in a study of CD8+ T cells in alopecia areata. The sequencing template was cDNA reverse transcribed from extracted RNA. The table came from immunoSEQ multiplex PCR; TCRdb's copy has only in-frame clones and leaves some out. The repertoire includes 100,000 to 130,000 clones, approximately 50% of them detected once, and approximately 23% sits in the top ten. The source material was NKG2D-low CD8+ T cells sorted from blood. The origin of the receptors is a human donor with alopecia areata.

The DNA for the CDR3 is TGTGCCAGCAGTCCCCCTCCCCGGGCCTATGGCTACACCTTC. Translated, it gives CASSPPPRAYGYTF. The genes are TRBV28 and TRBJ1-2; no definite D call. CDR1 MDHEN and CDR2 SYDVKM come from the germline V gene. V was cut by 5 bases and J by 4 bases, with 14 bases left in between. The CDR3 covers 14 residues.

V usage is TRBV5-1 and J usage is TRBJ2-1; 9 bases are a match to TRBD1. In germline, CDR1 is SGHRS, CDR2 YFSETQ. The CDR3 loop spans 15 amino acids. The V segment lost 4 bases and the J segment 8 bases; nucleotides outside the gene matches: 10. The CDR3 here is CASSGNRGLRDEQFF. DNA for the CDR3: TGCGCCAGCAGCGGGAACAGGGGGCTTAGGGATGAGCAGTTCTTC.

The chain joins TRBV7-2 to TRBJ1-5; D remains ambiguous. Germline CDR1 SGHTA, CDR2 FQGNSA. CDR3 length: 12 amino acids. Trimming shortened V by 6 bases and J by 0 bases, and 3 bases separated the two germline ends. CDR3: CASRISNQPQHF. CDR3 sequence (DNA): TGTGCCAGCAGAATTAGCAATCAGCCCCAGCATTTT.

This sequence joins TRBV7-9 and TRBJ2-7; maybe TRBD2 (5 bases). The CDR3 has 13 residues. Germline assignment: CDR1 SEHNR and CDR2 FQNEAQ (reference sequence). V was trimmed by 4 bases and J by 3 bases, leaving 10 bases between them. CDR3 sequence: CASSSPGVYEQYF. DNA of the CDR3: TGTGCCAGCAGCTCCCCCGGGGTCTACGAGCAGTACTTC.

This clone was counted a single time. CDR3 region: CASSVGARTDTQYF. The CDR3 coding sequence is TGTGCCAGCAGCGTAGGCGCTCGCACAGATACGCAGTATTTT. The chain uses TRBV9 and TRBJ2-3; D not certain. Between the trimmed V and J ends, which lost 0 bases and 1 base, there was a span of 6 bases. CDR1 is SGDLS and CDR2 is YYNGEE in the germline V gene. The CDR3 sequence is 14 residues long.

As regards this clone: This likely traces to a read error, being one base from a far larger clone. The CDR3 here is CASRPLSQTSSYNEQFF. The CDR3 DNA reads as TGCGCCAGCCGTCCCCTCTCACAGACGAGCTCCTACAATGAGCAGTTCTTC. The rearrangement uses TRBV10-1 and TRBJ2-1; no firm D call. Germline values: CDR1 WNHNN, CDR2 SYGVQD (reference sequence). Trimming removed 8 bases at V and 0 bases at J, with 20 bases between. The CDR3 extends over 17 amino acids.

The genes are TRBV2 and TRBJ1-5; a possible D gene is TRBD1 (5 bases). Germline values: CDR1 SNHLY, CDR2 FYNNEI. The CDR3 runs 13 residues. Trimming took off 6 bases at V and 4 bases at J, with 10 bases between the two ends. The CDR3 reads CASSARQNQPQHF. In DNA form, the CDR3 reads TGTGCCAGCAGCGCAAGACAGAATCAGCCCCAGCATTTT.

This rearrangement joins TRBV4-1 to TRBJ2-3; no definite D call. Germline CDR1 MGHRA, CDR2 YSYEKL. The CDR3 is 12 residues long. V was shortened by 3 bases and J by 8 bases, with 9 bases between the two germline ends. CDR3 DNA: TGCGCCAGCAGCCACGTCTCCGGTACGCAGTATTTT. Encoded protein: CASSHVSGTQYF.

V and J are TRBV5-1 and TRBJ2-1; no reliable D call. CDR1 is SGHRS and CDR2 is YFSETQ in the germline V gene. This CDR3 is built from 14 residues. V was clipped by 2 bases and J by 5 bases, with 11 bases between them. This CDR3 is CASSFRFSDNEQFF. The CDR3 nucleotides read TGCGCCAGCAGCTTTAGGTTTTCTGACAATGAGCAGTTCTTC.

The chain is built from TRBV6-1 and TRBJ1-2, with no clear D. The V end lost 7 bases, the J end lost 8 bases, and 8 bases lay between the germline ends. CDR1 is MNHNS, CDR2 SASEGT, per germline. There are 10 residues in the CDR3. CDR3 coding DNA: TGTGCCAGCACAGGCCCCGGCTACACCTTC. Translated, it gives CASTGPGYTF.

V gene TRBV28 combines with J gene TRBJ2-4; 9 nucleotides align to TRBD1. Germline CDR1 MDHEN, CDR2 SYDVKM. The CDR3 has 13 amino acids. Trimming cost V 4 bases and J 14 bases; bases outside gene matches: 9. CDR3 nucleotide sequence: TGTGCCAGCAGTTGGAGGGGACAGGGTGTGGAGTACTTC. It is translated as CASSWRGQGVEYF.